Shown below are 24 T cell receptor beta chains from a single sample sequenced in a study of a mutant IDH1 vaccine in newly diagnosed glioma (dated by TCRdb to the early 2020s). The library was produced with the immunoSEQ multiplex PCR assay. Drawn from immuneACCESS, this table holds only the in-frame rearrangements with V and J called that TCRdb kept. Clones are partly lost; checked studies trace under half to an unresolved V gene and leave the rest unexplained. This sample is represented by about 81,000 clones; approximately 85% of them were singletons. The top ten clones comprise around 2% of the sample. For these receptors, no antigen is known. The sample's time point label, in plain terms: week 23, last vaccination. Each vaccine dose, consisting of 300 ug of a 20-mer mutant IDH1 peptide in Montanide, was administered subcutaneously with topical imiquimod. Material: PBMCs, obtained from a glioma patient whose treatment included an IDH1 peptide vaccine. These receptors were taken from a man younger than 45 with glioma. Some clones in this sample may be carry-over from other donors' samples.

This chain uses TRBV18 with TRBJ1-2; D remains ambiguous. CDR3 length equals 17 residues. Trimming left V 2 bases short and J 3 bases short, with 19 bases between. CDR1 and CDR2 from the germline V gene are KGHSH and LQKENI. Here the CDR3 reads CASSPFAEVFSDYGYTF. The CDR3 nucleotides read TGTGCCAGCTCACCATTTGCTGAGGTTTTTTCAGACTATGGCTACACCTTC.

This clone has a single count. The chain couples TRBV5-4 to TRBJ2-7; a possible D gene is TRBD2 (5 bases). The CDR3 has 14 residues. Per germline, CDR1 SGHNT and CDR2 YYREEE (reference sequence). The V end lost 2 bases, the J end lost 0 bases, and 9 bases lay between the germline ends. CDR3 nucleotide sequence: TGTGCCAGCAGCTTCAGCGGTTACTCCTACGAGCAGTACTTC. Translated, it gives CASSFSGYSYEQYF. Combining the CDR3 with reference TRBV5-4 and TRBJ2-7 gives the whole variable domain ETGVTQSPTHLIKTRGQQVTLRCSSQSGHNTVSWYQQALGQGPQFIFQYYREEENGRGNFPPRFSGLQFPNYSSELNVNALELDDSALYLCASSFSGYSYEQYFGPGTRLTVT.

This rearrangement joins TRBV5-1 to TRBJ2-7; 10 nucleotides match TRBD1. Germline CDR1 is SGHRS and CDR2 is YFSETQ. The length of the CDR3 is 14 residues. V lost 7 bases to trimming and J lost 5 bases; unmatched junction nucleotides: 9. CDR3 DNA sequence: TGCGCCAGCTCTCCGGGACAGGGGCAGGACGAGCAGTACTTC. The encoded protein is CASSPGQGQDEQYF.

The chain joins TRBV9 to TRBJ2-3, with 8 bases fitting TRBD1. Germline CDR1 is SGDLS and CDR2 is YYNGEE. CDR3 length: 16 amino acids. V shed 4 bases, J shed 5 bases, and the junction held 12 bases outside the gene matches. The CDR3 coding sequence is TGTGCCAGCAGCCCCCGGACAGGGTTGGTGGGAGATACGCAGTATTTT. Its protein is CASSPRTGLVGDTQYF.

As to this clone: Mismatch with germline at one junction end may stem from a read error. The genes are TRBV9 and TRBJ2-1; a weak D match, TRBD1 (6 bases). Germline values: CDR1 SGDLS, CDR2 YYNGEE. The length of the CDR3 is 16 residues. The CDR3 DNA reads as TGTGTCAGCAGTCACTCCAGGGGCGGTCCGCGCAATGAGCAGTTCTTC. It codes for CVSSHSRGGPRNEQFF.

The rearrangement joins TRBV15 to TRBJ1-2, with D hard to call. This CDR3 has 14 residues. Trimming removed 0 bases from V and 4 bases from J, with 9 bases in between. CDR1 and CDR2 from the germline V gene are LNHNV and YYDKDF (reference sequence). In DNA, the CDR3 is TGTGCCACCAGCAGAGAACCAGGCTTCTATGGCTACACCTTC. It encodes CATSREPGFYGYTF.

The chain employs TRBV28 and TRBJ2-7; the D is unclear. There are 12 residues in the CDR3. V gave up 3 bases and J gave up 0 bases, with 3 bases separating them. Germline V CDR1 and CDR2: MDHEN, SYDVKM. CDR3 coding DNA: TGTGCCAGCAGTTTCTCCTCCTACGAGCAGTACTTC. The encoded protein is CASSFSSYEQYF. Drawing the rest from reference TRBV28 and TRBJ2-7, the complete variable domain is DVKVTQSSRYLVKRTGEKVFLECVQDMDHENMFWYRQDPGLGLRLIYFSYDVKMKEKGDIPEGYSVSREKKERFSLILESASTNQTSMYLCASSFSSYEQYFGPGTRLTVT.

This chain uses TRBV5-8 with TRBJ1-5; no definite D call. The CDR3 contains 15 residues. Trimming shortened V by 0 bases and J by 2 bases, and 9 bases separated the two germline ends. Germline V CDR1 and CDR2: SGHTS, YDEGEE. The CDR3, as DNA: TGTGCCAGCAGCTTGGGACGGGGTCGCAATCAGCCCCAGCATTTT. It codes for CASSLGRGRNQPQHF.

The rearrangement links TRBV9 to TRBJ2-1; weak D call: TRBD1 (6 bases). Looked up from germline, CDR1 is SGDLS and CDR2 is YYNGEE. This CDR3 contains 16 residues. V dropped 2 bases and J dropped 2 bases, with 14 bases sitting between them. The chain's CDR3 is CASSVRKDRAYNEQFF. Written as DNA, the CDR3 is TGTGCCAGCAGCGTCCGAAAGGACAGAGCCTACAATGAGCAGTTCTTC.

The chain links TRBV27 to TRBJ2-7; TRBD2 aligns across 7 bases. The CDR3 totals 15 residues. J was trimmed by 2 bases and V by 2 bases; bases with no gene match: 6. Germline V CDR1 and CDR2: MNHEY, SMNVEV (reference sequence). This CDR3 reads CASSLGPGRAYEQYF. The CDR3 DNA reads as TGTGCCAGCAGTTTAGGGCCGGGGAGGGCCTACGAGCAGTACTTC.

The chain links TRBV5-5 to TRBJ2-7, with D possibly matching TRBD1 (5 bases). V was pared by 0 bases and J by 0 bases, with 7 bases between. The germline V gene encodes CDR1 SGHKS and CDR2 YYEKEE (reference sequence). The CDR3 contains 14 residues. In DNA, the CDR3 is TGTGCCAGCAGCTTGGTAGGGGACTCCTACGAGCAGTACTTC. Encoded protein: CASSLVGDSYEQYF.

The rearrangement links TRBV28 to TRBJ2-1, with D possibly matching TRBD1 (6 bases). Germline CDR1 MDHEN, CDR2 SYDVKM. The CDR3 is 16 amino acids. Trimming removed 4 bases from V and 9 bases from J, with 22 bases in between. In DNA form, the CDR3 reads TGTGCCAGCAGTTCTCCCCGGACAGTCTCGCGCGGTGAGCAGTTCTTC. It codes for CASSSPRTVSRGEQFF.

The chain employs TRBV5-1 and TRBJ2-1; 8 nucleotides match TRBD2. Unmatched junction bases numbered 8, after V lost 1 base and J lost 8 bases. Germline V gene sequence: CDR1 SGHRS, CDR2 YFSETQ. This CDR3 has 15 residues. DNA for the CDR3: TGCGCCAGCAGCTTGACTAGCGGCCCAGAGGATGAGCAGTTCTTC. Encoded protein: CASSLTSGPEDEQFF.

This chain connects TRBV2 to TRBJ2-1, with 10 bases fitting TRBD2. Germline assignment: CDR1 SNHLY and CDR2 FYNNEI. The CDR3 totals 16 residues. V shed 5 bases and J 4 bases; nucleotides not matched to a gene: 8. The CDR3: CASSPQPSGGYNEQFF. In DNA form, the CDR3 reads TGTGCCAGCAGTCCCCAGCCTAGCGGGGGTTACAATGAGCAGTTCTTC. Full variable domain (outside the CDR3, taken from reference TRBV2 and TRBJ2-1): EPEVTQTPSHQVTQMGQEVILRCVPISNHLYFYWYRQILGQKVEFLVSFYNNEISEKSEIFDDQFSVERPDGSNFTLKIRSTKLEDSAMYFCASSPQPSGGYNEQFFGPGTRLTVL.

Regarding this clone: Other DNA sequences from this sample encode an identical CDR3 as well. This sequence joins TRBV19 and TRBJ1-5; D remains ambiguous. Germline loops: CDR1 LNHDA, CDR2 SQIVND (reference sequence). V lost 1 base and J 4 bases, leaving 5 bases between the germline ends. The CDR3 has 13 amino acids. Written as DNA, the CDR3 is TGTGCCAGTAGTATAGGGCAGAATCAGCCCCAGCATTTT. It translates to CASSIGQNQPQHF.

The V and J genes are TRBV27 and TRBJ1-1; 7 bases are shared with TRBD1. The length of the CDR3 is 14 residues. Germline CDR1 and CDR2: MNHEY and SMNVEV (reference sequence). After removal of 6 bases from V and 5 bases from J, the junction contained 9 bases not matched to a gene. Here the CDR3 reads CASREGGARTEAFF. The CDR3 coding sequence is TGTGCCAGCAGAGAAGGGGGCGCGAGAACTGAAGCTTTCTTT.

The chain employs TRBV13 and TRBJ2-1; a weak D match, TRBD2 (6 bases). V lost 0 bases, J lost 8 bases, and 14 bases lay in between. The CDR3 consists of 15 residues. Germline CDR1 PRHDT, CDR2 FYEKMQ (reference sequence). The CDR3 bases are TGTGCCAGCAGCTTAGGGGCGGGACGAAGCGATGAGCAGTTCTTC. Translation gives CASSLGAGRSDEQFF.

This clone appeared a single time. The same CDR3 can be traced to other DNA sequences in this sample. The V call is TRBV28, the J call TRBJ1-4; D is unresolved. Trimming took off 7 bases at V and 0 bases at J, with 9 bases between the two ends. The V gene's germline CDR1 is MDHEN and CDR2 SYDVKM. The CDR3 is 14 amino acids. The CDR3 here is CASKEGATNEKLFF. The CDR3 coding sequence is TGTGCCAGCAAGGAGGGCGCAACTAATGAAAAACTGTTTTTT.

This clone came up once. The CDR3 reads CSARRRYEQYF. CDR3 bases: TGCAGTGCTAGACGCCGATACGAGCAGTACTTC. The V gene is TRBV20-1, the J gene TRBJ2-7; D is ambiguous. The length of the CDR3 is 11 residues. CDR1 and CDR2 (germline): DFQATT, SNEGSKA (reference sequence). The V end was cut by 2 bases, the J end by 4 bases, with 6 bases between.

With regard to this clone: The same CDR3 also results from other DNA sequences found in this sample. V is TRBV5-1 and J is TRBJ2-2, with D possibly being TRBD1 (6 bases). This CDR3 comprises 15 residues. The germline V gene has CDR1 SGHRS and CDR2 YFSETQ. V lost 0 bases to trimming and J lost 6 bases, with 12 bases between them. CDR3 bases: TGCGCCAGCAGCTTGGGACCCGAGGGGGCCGGGGAGCTGTTTTTT. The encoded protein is CASSLGPEGAGELFF.

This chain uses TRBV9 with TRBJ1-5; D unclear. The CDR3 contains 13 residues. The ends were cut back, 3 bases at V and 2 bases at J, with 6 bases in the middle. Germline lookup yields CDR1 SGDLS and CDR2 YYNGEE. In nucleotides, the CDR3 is TGTGCCAGCAGCGCCGACGGCAATCAGCCCCAGCATTTT. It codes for CASSADGNQPQHF.

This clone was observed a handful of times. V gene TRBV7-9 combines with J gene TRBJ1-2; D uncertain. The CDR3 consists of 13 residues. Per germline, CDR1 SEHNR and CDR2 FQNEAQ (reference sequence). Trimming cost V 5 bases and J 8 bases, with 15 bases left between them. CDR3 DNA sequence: TGTGCCAGCAGCCGAGGGCCCGGGCGGGGCTACACCTTC. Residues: CASSRGPGRGYTF.

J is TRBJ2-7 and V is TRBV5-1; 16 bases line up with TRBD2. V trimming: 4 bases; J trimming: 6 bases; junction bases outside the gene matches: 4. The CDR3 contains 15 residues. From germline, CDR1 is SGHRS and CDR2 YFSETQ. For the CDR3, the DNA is TGCGCCAGCAGCAAGGGACTAGCGGGAGGGCCCGAGCAGTACTTC. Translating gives CASSKGLAGGPEQYF.

The DNA of the CDR3 is TGTGCCAGCAGCTGGCTAGCGGGGACAGATACGCAGTATTTT. It translates to CASSWLAGTDTQYF. The gene calls are TRBV7-2 and TRBJ2-3; 9 bases match TRBD2. The V and J ends lost 4 bases and 3 bases, in that order; junction bases with no gene match: 2. This CDR3 is 14 amino acids long. Germline V lookup: CDR1 SGHTA, CDR2 FQGNSA.